Presented here are 10 T cell receptor beta chains from one specimen sequenced in a study of technical replicates of blood from a handful of donors (dated by TCRdb to 2016 to 2017). Library method: the immunoSEQ multiplex PCR assay. This is the immuneACCESS table as TCRdb keeps it, with only in-frame sequences that have V and J called. A part of the clones is gone; compared with another copy, unresolved V genes explain less than half, and the rest is unexplained. This sample holds fewer than 65,000 clones; 80% to 90% were observed only once. The biggest ten clones account for roughly 5.2% of the sample. Sequencing was done on a sample of PBMCs. The receptors stem from a human donor in good health. Some clones in this sample may be carry-over from other donors' samples.

This rearrangement joins TRBV29-1 to TRBJ2-7, with 9 bases fitting TRBD2. The J segment lost 3 bases and the V segment lost 4 bases, leaving 4 bases of the junction unmatched. The CDR3 is 13 residues long. CDR1 is SQVTM and CDR2 is ANQGSEA in the germline V gene. CDR3 loop: CSVGLAGFYEQYF. CDR3 coding DNA: TGCAGCGTTGGCCTAGCGGGGTTCTACGAGCAGTACTTC.

This sequence joins TRBV10-3 and TRBJ1-2; 10 nucleotides align to TRBD1. Looked up from germline, CDR1 is ENHRY and CDR2 is SYGVKD. J lost 4 bases, V lost 3 bases, and 5 bases had no gene match. The CDR3 length is 15 residues. The CDR3 spells CAISDRTGGGYGYTF. CDR3 in DNA: TGTGCCATCAGTGACCGGACAGGGGGTGGCTATGGCTACACCTTC.

This clone showed up many times. V is TRBV2 and J is TRBJ2-1; 8 nucleotides match TRBD2. Germline assignment: CDR1 SNHLY and CDR2 FYNNEI. Losses at the gene ends were 6 bases for V and 6 bases for J; bases not matched to a gene: 7. The CDR3 spans 14 residues. The DNA of the CDR3 is TGTGCCAGCAGCGGGAGGGAATTCCCCAATGAGCAGTTCTTC. It translates to CASSGREFPNEQFF.

The J gene is TRBJ2-7, the V gene TRBV7-2, with 7 bases lining up with TRBD2. The CDR3 runs 15 residues. J lost 3 bases, V lost 0 bases, and 5 bases had no gene match. CDR1 and CDR2 from the germline V gene are SGHTA and FQGNSA. The CDR3, as DNA: TGTGCCAGCAGCTTAGCGGGAGGGCCCGGCTACGAGCAGTACTTC. Protein sequence: CASSLAGGPGYEQYF.

The chain recombines TRBV5-4 with TRBJ2-7; the match to TRBD1 covers 8 bases. The CDR3 is 15 amino acids. Trimming cost V 3 bases and J 7 bases; bases outside gene matches: 12. Germline V gene sequence: CDR1 SGHNT, CDR2 YYREEE (reference sequence). Here the CDR3 DNA reads TGTGCCAGCAGCTACCCGGGACAGGTGTCGGGGGAGCAGTACTTC. Encoded protein: CASSYPGQVSGEQYF.

The chain combines TRBV7-9 with TRBJ2-1; D call uncertain. Germline CDR1 and CDR2: SEHNR and FQNEAQ (reference sequence). The length of the CDR3 is 11 residues. V gave up 6 bases and J gave up 8 bases, with 8 bases separating them. DNA of the CDR3: TGTGCCAGCAGTTCGGAGCATGAGCAGTTCTTC. This gives the protein CASSSEHEQFF.

The rearrangement links TRBV6-5 to TRBJ2-7; a weak D match, TRBD2 (6 bases). The CDR3 covers 14 residues. V was cut by 2 bases and J by 3 bases, with 11 bases left in between. The germline V gene has CDR1 MNHEY and CDR2 SVGAGI. For the CDR3, the DNA is TGTGCCAGCAGTTACGGGACTGGGAACTACGAGCAGTACTTC. Protein sequence: CASSYGTGNYEQYF.

The gene calls are TRBV5-1 and TRBJ2-3, with 7 nucleotides matching TRBD2. V dropped 3 bases and J dropped 1; count of bases not matched to a gene: 8. This CDR3 contains 16 residues. CDR1 and CDR2 from the germline V gene are SGHRS and YFSETQ. The CDR3 coding sequence is TGCGCCAGCAGCTGGGGTGTAGGGAGGGGCACAGATACGCAGTATTTT. Its translation: CASSWGVGRGTDTQYF.

The genes are TRBV6-1 and TRBJ2-5, with a possible D match to TRBD2 (5 bases). Germline V CDR1 and CDR2: MNHNS, SASEGT. V dropped 4 bases and J dropped 0 bases, with 12 bases sitting between them. CDR3 length equals 15 residues. The CDR3, as DNA: TGTGCCAGCAGTGCAGACTACCAGTACCAAGAGACCCAGTACTTC. Translation: CASSADYQYQETQYF.

This sequence joins TRBV5-4 and TRBJ2-2; tentatively, D is TRBD1 (6 bases). With 7 bases removed from V and 3 bases from J, the gap between germline ends came to 13 bases. The germline V gene encodes CDR1 SGHNT and CDR2 YYREEE (reference sequence). The CDR3 runs 14 residues. The DNA of the CDR3 is TGTGCCAGCTCCGGGCAGGGGTACACCGGGGAGCTGTTTTTT. Its protein is CASSGQGYTGELFF.